These 8 T cell receptor beta chains were sequenced from one sample in a study of T cell clones after liver transplantation. The repertoire was sequenced with immunoSEQ multiplex PCR; TCRdb's copy has only in-frame clones and lacks some. In the table there are tens of thousands of clones, roughly 90% of which are singletons. Material: CD4+ T cells from blood, obtained before liver transplant. The receptors come from a human donor who received a liver transplant.

The chain employs TRBV10-3 and TRBJ2-5, with D tentatively TRBD1 or TRBD2 (5 bases each). Per the germline V gene, CDR1 is ENHRY and CDR2 is SYGVKD. CDR3 length: 13 amino acids. The ends were cut back, 10 bases at V and 2 bases at J, with 14 bases in the middle. The CDR3 DNA reads as TGTGCCAACCAGGGTTCGGGACAAGAGACCCAGTACTTC. Protein: CANQGSGQETQYF.

The J gene is TRBJ1-3, the V gene TRBV21-1. TRBV21-1 is a listed pseudogene. The CDR3 consists of 16 residues. The CDR3 bases are TGTGCCCTCCCCGAGCCCGGGGGCGCTTCTGGAAACACCATATATTTT. This encodes CALPEPGGASGNTIYF.

This clone occurred once. The genes are TRBV2 and TRBJ2-7; 7 nucleotides align to TRBD1. The CDR3 has 14 amino acids. Germline V CDR1 and CDR2: SNHLY, FYNNEI. Germline trimming cut 6 bases from V and 2 bases from J; bases unmatched to any gene: 7. The CDR3 nucleotides read TGTGCCAGCAGCCGTGGACAGGAGCCCTACGAGCAGTACTTC. Translating gives CASSRGQEPYEQYF.

V and J are TRBV11-2 and TRBJ1-3; no reliable D call. The germline V and J ends were trimmed by 0 bases and 0 bases, with 12 bases remaining between them. The germline CDR1 and CDR2 sequences are SGHAT and FQNNGV. CDR3 length: 17 amino acids. Here the CDR3 DNA reads TGTGCCAGCAGCTTAGATTCCCTCCGACTCTCTGGAAACACCATATATTTT. This encodes CASSLDSLRLSGNTIYF.

The chain couples TRBV12-5 to TRBJ1-5; 7 bases are a match to TRBD1. The CDR3 runs to 16 residues. J was trimmed by 0 bases and V by 6 bases; bases with no gene match: 8. Looked up from germline, CDR1 is LGHNT and CDR2 is FRNRAP. The CDR3 coding sequence is TGTGCTAGTGGGCAAACAGGGGACAATAGCAATCAGCCCCAGCATTTT. Protein sequence: CASGQTGDNSNQPQHF.

The chain carries TRBV11-2 and TRBJ2-7; D assignment may be TRBD1 or TRBD2 (5 bases each). The germline V gene has CDR1 SGHAT and CDR2 FQNNGV. V was trimmed by 8 bases and J by 6 bases, leaving 23 bases between them. There are 15 residues in the CDR3. CDR3 sequence reads: CASQLRGARAREQYF. The DNA for the CDR3 is TGTGCCAGCCAGCTCCGAGGGGCCCGGGCTCGCGAGCAGTACTTC.

V gene TRBV7-2 combines with J gene TRBJ1-2; a weak D match, TRBD1 (6 bases). V lost 2 bases and J 5 bases, leaving 15 bases between the germline ends. CDR1 and CDR2 (germline): SGHTA, FQGNSA. The CDR3 is made up of 15 amino acids. The CDR3, as DNA: TGTGCCAGCAGCTTACAGACAGGCCATCGGTATGGCTACACCTTC. Its protein product is CASSLQTGHRYGYTF.

The chain recombines TRBV5-1 with TRBJ2-7; 7 bases are a match to TRBD1. Trimming removed 4 bases from V and 3 bases from J; junction bases left unmatched: 10. The CDR3 spans 15 residues. From germline, CDR1 is SGHRS and CDR2 YFSETQ. CDR3 DNA sequence: TGCGCCAGCAGCCCGTCAGGGGGTGCCTTCTACGAGCAGTACTTC. Protein: CASSPSGGAFYEQYF.